This T cell receptor beta chain was sequenced during a study of OX40 agonist ivuxolimab in advanced cancers. Study-level background: Averaging about 60 years in age, with a range of about 23 to 90, the cohort was around 87% male.

This clone occurred once. What it binds is unknown. Whole-study results and caveats: Some of the nonresponding patients also showed low levels of normalized T-cell clonal expansion.

Germline-derived CDR1 and CDR2 are SGDLS and YYNGEE. Trimming took off 0 bases at V and 4 bases at J, with 14 bases between the two ends. The CDR3 runs to 16 residues. Profiling relied on immunoSEQ multiplex PCR, and the TCRdb table lists in-frame clones only, not all of them. The repertoire consists of 70,000 or so clones, with approximately 92% occurring once and the leading ten covering approximately 0.91%. This clonotype was sampled from an adult with an advanced solid tumor such as melanoma, head and neck, liver or kidney cancer. This sequence joins TRBV9 and TRBJ2-1; D uncertain. This material consisted of CD4+ or CD8+ T cells sorted from blood, taken in a trial of the OX40 agonist ivuxolimab. The CDR3 spells CASSVGPTVGYNEQFF. CDR3 DNA: TGTGCCAGCAGCGTAGGTCCGACGGTGGGGTACAATGAGCAGTTCTTC.